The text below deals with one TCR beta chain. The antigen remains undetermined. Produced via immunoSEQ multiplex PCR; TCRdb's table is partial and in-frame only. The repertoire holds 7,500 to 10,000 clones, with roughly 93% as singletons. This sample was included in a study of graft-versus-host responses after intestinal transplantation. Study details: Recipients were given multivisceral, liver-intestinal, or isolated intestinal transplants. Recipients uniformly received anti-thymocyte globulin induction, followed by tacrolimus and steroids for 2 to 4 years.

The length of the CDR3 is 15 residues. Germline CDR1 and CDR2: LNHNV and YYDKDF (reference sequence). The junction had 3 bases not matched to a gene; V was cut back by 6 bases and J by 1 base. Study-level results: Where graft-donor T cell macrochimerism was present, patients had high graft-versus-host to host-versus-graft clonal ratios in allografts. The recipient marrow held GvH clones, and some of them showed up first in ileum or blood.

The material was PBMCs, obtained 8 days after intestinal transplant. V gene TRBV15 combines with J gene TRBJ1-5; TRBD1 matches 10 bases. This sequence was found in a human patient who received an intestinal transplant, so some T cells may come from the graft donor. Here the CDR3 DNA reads TGTGCCACCAGAAGGGACAGGGGAAGCAATCAGCCCCAGCATTTT. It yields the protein CATRRDRGSNQPQHF.